This T cell receptor beta chain was documented in a study of cytomegalovirus exposure and HLA in healthy donors (dated by TCRdb to 2017 to 2019). For context, the study as a whole: In an earlier analysis of fewer than 750 of the donors, around 290 Gb of sequence data and 90 million to 120 million unique TCR beta sequences from 180 million or so T cells were reported. Approximately 310 gigabases of sequencing data and tens of millions of unique TCR sequences were included in an early release covering several hundred HLA-typed donors. Among the roughly 390 genotyped donors, approximately 77% belonged to the genetic ancestry cluster associated with self-reported Caucasian donors. The study was designed to test whether signatures of past pathogen exposure could be identified by cataloging public T cell receptors. Using immunosequencing, the study profiled T cell repertoires from approximately 700 subjects and related those repertoires to cytomegalovirus serostatus. In addition to the first cohort of around 670 subjects, a separate validation cohort of under 150 different subjects was used. High-throughput TCR immunosequencing, statistical association of individual TCRs with disease status, and machine learning were combined to predict cytomegalovirus infection status. In a later analysis, previously published TCR beta repertoires from fewer than 750 donors were re-analyzed and high-resolution HLA genotyping was added so that TCR occurrence patterns could be studied. Rather than using new phenotypic data, the later analysis identified candidate immune exposures from TCR beta sequences and from how often those sequences occurred across donors. To decide whether each TCR beta V gene segment behaved as functional or pseudogenic, an earlier analysis of fewer than 750 of the donors relied on high-throughput TCR beta sequencing. Alongside the repertoire data, information on donor age, sex, ethnicity and CMV serostatus was compiled. In a later genetic analysis, genome-wide SNP genotypes for about 65% of the 666 donors were used, and that subset was treated as a discovery cohort. All discovery cohort repertoires had been generated on a single sequencing platform. HLA typing covered class I and class II loci at four-digit resolution. The number of donors typed differed by locus, with roughly 629-640 for A, B, C, DRB1 and DQB1, roughly 520 for DQA1, 606 for DPA1, and about 450 for DPB1. Because of strong linkage in the cohort, five DR-DQ haplotypes were treated as single units for association and clustering. Among 350 to 400 genotyped donors of the cohort, an average of about 240,000 unique TCR beta nucleotide sequences were sequenced per donor, roughly 18% of them non-productive.

Concerning this clone itself: Its binding antigen is unknown. No much larger clone exists at a distance of one base, and base qualities are not known.

What the work shows at the level of the full study, not this receptor alone: Some IMGT-functional V segments, including TRBV6-2 and TRBV6-3, could not be told apart with the 87-base-pair reads, so those segments were excluded. The study gave a list of about 170 TCR beta chains associated with cytomegalovirus. A further reported finding was that TCR beta sequences accurately predicted the HLA-A and HLA-B alleles for most subjects in the first cohort. Cytomegalovirus status was reported to be diagnosed by the classifier with high specificity and sensitivity in both the original and validation cohorts. In a later analysis, TCR association rates were found to vary across HLA loci, with the most associated TCRs seen for DRB1 alleles and the fewest for HLA-C alleles. A cluster of highly shared sequence variants was judged likely to represent a technical artifact of the sequencing pipeline. In a later genetic analysis, fewer N-insertions in productive TCRs were reported among donors in an Asian-associated ancestry cluster than the roughly 700-donor mean. In a later analysis, HLA-associated TCR beta chains were found to be more clonally expanded and to have lower generation probabilities than equally common non-associated chains. Most TCR sequences were seen in very few donors, while some public TCRs were found in many individuals. Correlated functional status among segregating V segments might be attributable to linkage disequilibrium, but an unknown experimental factor could not be ruled out. Roughly uniform sequencing depth across donors was assumed in presence/absence analyses, although this assumption may not hold. In vitro tests confirmed that a few of the cytomegalovirus-associated TCR beta chains recognize cytomegalovirus antigens. Specific HLA alleles were associated with roughly 16,000 TCR beta sequences at a false discovery rate of 0.05 in a later analysis. The only immune exposure information available for the cohort was CMV serostatus. Most CMV-associated TCR beta chains appeared to be HLA-restricted in a later analysis, and the HLA associations seemed to be driven largely by CMV exposure. A later genetic analysis associated a missense DCLRE1C variant with V-gene and J-gene trimming of TCR beta chains, and an independent cohort replicated the association. When HLA alleles, especially DR and DQ, strongly co-occurred, attributing TCR associations to individual alleles was difficult. An earlier analysis of 587 of the donors showed that most TCR beta V segments appeared in productive rearrangements either about 87% or about 30% of the time, which broadly matched IMGT annotations. In a later analysis, several top co-occurrence clusters were reported to appear linked to parvovirus B19, influenza, CMV and Epstein-Barr virus. Because counts were too low, about 15 rarely observed V segments, including chromosome 9 orphons, were left out of the earlier analysis of some 600 of the donors. Because some donors lacked HLA typing at each locus, the association tests relied only on the typed subset. The authors suggested that the approach could potentially be extended to other disease states and immunological phenotypes. This cohort had only TCR beta chains sequenced, and the lack of alpha or paired-chain data limited which features could be detected.

The germline V gene encodes CDR1 KGHSH and CDR2 LQKENI. V and J are truncated by 3 bases and 2 bases respectively, leaving an intervening sequence of 15 bases. There are 16 amino acids in the CDR3, from cysteine to phenylalanine inclusive. Solely the CDR3 DNA is kept, with 48 bases framed from the first base. The cohort consisted of some 730 healthy bone marrow donors. At the time of sampling, all cohort members were nominally healthy, though unrecorded immune exposures were likely present. The donor tested CMV seronegative and was one of the 352 seronegative cohort members. Each donor provided a peripheral blood sample, and peripheral blood mononuclear cells were used for TCR beta sequencing. The Qiagen DNeasy Blood Extraction Kit was used to extract genomic DNA from the blood cell samples. The library relied on the immunoSEQ multiplex PCR assay. The multiplex PCR relied on a mix of 60 forward primers for TCR Vbeta segments and 13 reverse primers for TCR Jbeta segments. The CDR3 region of rearranged TCR beta genes was amplified from genomic DNA by a multiplex PCR assay. On the Illumina HiSeq System, the amplified TCR beta libraries were sequenced as 87-base-pair reads. As for the original processing: A later analysis tallied some 79 million unique TCR beta chains across the 666 repertoires, and about 12 million of those chains were shared by two or more donors. To remove PCR and sequencing errors, raw reads were error-corrected and collapsed into unique sequences using a nearest-neighbor algorithm that merged closely related sequences. Alignment of CDR3 sequences to IMGT reference sequences was used to assign V, D and J gene segments. Each retained sequence needed at least a six-nucleotide match to both a V gene segment and a J gene segment. A rearrangement was called productive if the CDR3 had no stop codons and remained in frame with V and J, and every other rearrangement was called non-productive. Following IMGT convention, CDR3 was defined as the stretch from the second conserved V-encoded cysteine to the conserved J-encoded phenylalanine. Sequences without an unambiguous match to a single V gene segment were excluded from the earlier analysis of approximately 600 of the donors. An earlier analysis of several hundred of the donors classified V segments as functional when productive rearrangements were above 56.7% and as segregating when the standard deviation between donors was above 5%. A statistical classification framework was built for diagnosing cytomegalovirus status from the catalog of TCR beta chain sequences. In a later analysis, V and J genes were assigned by comparing TCR nucleotide sequences against IMGT/GENE-DB human TR gene sequences. The TCRdist pipeline was used in a later analysis to assign CDR3 sequences and most-parsimonious VDJ recombination scenarios. In a later analysis, each TCR beta chain was defined by its CDR3 amino acid sequence together with its V-gene family, and reads lacking a unique V-gene family were excluded. As a way to deal with suspected cross-contamination and a sequencing artifact, a later analysis dropped 450 to 600 nucleotide sequences that were highly shared and had low generation probability. A later analysis calculated a clonal expansion index for each public chain from normalized within-repertoire ranks of inferred template counts. In a later analysis, generation probabilities were computed using a VDJ recombination model fitted to out-of-frame rearrangements, and the results were checked against IGoR. A later analysis scored TCR-TCR, TCR-HLA and TCR-CMV co-occurrence with hypergeometric tests, applying a repertoire-size bias correction to TCR pairs. A later analysis estimated false discovery rates by permuting HLA or CMV assignments 20 times. A later analysis grouped co-occurring TCRs with DBSCAN, adding TCRdist sequence similarity when clustering within HLA-allele-positive subsets. Repertoires with fewer than 30,000 or more than 120,000 public chains, plus five repertoires with anomalous nucleotide sharing, were excluded from co-occurrence clustering. Not all clones reach the TCRdb copy of this immuneACCESS table, which keeps in-frame sequences only. Checked studies attribute under half of the gap to unresolved V genes and leave the rest unexplained. That table furnishes V, J and clone size, whereas the DNA furnished D and trimming. Across this sample there are around 78,000 clones, with over 70% seen only once. The top ten hold approximately 1.1% of the sample.

The sequence links TRBV18 to TRBJ2-3; TRBD1 is a weak D gene call, 6 bases matching. This clonotype originated in a male donor in good health and CMV-seronegative. Specimen: PBMCs. The CDR3 here reads CASSPALSGHTDTQYF. DNA sequence: TGTGCCAGCTCACCCGCATTATCGGGACACACAGATACGCAGTATTTT.